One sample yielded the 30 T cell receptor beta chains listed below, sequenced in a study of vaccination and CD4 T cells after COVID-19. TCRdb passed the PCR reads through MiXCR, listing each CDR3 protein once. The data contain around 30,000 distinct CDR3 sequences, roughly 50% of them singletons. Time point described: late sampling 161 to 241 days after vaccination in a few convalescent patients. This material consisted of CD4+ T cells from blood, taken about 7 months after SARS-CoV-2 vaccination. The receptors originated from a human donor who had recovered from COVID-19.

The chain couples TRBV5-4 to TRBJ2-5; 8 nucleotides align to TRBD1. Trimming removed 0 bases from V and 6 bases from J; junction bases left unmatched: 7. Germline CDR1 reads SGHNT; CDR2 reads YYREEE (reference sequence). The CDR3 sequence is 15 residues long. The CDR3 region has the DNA TGTGCCAGCAGCTTGGAGTCAGGGGGCGTGAAGACCCAGTACTTC. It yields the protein CASSLESGGVKTQYF.

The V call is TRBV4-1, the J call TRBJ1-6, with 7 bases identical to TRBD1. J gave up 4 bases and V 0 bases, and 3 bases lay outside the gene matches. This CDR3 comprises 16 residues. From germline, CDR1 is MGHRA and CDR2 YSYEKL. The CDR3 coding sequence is TGCGCCAGCAGCCAAGAAGGGGGACAGTATAATTCACCCCTCCACTTT. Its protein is CASSQEGGQYNSPLHF.

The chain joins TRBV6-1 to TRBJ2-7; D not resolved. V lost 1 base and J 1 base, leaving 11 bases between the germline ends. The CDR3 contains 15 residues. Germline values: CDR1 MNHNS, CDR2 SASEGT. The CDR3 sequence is CASSEGAAGSYEQYF. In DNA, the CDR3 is TGTGCCAGCAGTGAAGGGGCGGCAGGTTCCTACGAGCAGTACTTC.

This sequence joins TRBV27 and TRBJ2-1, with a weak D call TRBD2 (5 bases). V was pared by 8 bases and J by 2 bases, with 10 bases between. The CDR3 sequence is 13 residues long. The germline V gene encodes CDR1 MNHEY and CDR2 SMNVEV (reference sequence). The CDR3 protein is CASSIGAYNEQFF. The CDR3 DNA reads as TGTGCCAGCTCCATCGGGGCCTACAATGAGCAGTTCTTC.

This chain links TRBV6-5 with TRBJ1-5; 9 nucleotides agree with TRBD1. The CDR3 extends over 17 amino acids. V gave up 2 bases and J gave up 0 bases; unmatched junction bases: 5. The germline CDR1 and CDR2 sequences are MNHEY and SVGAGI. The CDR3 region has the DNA TGTGCCAGCAGTTACGGGACAGGGATTAGTAGCAATCAGCCCCAGCATTTT. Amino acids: CASSYGTGISSNQPQHF.

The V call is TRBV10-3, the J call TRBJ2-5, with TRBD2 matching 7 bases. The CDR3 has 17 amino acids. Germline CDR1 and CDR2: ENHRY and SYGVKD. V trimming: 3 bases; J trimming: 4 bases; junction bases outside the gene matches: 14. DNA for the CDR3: TGTGCCATCAGTGACCGACTCAAGTCGGGAGGACTAGAGACCCAGTACTTC. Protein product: CAISDRLKSGGLETQYF.

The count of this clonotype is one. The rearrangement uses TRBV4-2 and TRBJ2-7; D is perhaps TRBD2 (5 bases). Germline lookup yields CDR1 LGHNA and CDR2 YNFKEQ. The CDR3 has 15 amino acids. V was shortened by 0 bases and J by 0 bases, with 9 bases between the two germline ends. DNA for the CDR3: TGTGCCAGCAGCCAAGAGCGGGCGAGCTCCTACGAGCAGTACTTC. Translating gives CASSQERASSYEQYF.

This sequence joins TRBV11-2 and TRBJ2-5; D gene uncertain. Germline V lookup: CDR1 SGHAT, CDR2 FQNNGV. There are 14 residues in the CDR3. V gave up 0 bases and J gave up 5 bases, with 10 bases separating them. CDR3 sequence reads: CASSLDHVRETQYF. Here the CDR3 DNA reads TGTGCCAGCAGCTTAGATCATGTACGGGAGACCCAGTACTTC.

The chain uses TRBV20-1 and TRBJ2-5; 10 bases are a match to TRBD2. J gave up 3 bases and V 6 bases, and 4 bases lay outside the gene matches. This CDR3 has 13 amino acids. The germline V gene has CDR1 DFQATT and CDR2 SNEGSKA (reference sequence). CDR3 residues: CSANGLAEETQYF. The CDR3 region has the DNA TGCAGTGCGAATGGACTAGCGGAAGAGACCCAGTACTTC.

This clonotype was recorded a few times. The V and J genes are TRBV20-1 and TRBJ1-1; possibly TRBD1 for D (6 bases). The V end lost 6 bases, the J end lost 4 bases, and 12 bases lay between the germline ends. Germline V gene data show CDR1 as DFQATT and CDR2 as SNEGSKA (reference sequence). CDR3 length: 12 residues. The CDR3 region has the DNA TGCAGTGCGAAACAGGGTTTCACTGAAGCTTTCTTT. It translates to CSAKQGFTEAFF.

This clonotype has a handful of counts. For the CDR3, the DNA is TGTGCCAGCAGTAACAGGGGTCCCCAGCCCCAGCATTTT. It is translated as CASSNRGPQPQHF. The chain carries TRBV6-1 and TRBJ1-5; 7 bases align to TRBD1. CDR3 size: 13 residues. The V segment lost 5 bases and the J segment 7 bases; nucleotides outside the gene matches: 5. Per the germline V gene, CDR1 is MNHNS and CDR2 is SASEGT.

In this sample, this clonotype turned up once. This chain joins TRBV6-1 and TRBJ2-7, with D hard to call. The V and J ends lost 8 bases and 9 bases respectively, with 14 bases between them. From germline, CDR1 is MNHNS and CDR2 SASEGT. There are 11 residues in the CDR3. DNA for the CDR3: TGTGCCAGCGGTAGGACCATCGGGCAGTACTTC. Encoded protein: CASGRTIGQYF.

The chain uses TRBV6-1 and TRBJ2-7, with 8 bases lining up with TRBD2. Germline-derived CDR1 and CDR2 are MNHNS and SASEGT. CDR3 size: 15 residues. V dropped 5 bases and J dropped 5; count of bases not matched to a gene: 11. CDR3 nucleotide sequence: TGTGCCAGCAGTCGAACCCCGGGACTAGTCCACGAGCAGTACTTC. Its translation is CASSRTPGLVHEQYF.

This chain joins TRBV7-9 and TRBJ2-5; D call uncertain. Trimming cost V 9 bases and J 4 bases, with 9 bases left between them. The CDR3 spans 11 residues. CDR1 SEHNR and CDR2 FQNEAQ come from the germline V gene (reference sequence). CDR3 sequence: CASSARETQYF. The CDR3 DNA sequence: TGTGCCAGTTCCGCCAGAGAGACCCAGTACTTC.

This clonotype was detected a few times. As DNA, the CDR3 is TGCAGTGCTAGATCTGATTTCGGGACTAGAAAAGAGACCCAGTACTTC. This gives the protein CSARSDFGTRKETQYF. This chain uses TRBV20-1 with TRBJ2-5; 8 positions match TRBD2. CDR1 and CDR2 (germline): DFQATT, SNEGSKA (reference sequence). V lost 2 bases to trimming and J lost 3 bases; unmatched junction nucleotides: 11. The CDR3 runs 16 residues.

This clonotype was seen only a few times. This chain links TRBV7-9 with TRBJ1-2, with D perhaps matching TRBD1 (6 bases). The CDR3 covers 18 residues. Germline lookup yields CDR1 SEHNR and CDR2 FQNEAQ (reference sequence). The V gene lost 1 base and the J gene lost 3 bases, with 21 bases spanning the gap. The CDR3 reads CASSLEQAGEWRDYGYTF. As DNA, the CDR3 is TGTGCCAGCAGCTTAGAACAGGCAGGGGAGTGGAGAGACTATGGCTACACCTTC.

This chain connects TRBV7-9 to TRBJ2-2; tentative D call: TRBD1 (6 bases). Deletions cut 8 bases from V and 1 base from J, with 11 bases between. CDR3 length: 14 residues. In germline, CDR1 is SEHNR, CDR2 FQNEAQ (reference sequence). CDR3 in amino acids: CASEGQMNTGELFF. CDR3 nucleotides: TGTGCCAGCGAAGGACAGATGAACACCGGGGAGCTGTTTTTT.

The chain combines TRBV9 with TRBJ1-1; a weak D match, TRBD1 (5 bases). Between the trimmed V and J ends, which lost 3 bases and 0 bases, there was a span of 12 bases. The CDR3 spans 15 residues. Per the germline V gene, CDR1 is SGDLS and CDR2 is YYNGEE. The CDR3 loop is CASSARQFMNTEAFF. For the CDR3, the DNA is TGTGCCAGCAGCGCACGACAGTTTATGAACACTGAAGCTTTCTTT.

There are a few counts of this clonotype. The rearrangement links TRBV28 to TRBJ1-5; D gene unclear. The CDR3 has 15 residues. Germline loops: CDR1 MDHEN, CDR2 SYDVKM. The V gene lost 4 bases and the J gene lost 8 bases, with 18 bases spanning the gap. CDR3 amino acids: CASSSGGMLLEPQHF. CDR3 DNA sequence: TGTGCCAGCAGTTCGGGAGGAATGCTTTTGGAGCCCCAGCATTTT.

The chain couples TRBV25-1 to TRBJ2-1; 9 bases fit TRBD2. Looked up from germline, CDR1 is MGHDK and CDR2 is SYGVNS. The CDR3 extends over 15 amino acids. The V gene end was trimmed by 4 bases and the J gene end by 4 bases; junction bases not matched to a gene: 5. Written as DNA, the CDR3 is TGTGCCAGCAGTGTGGGCCTAGCGGGGTACAATGAGCAGTTCTTC. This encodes CASSVGLAGYNEQFF.

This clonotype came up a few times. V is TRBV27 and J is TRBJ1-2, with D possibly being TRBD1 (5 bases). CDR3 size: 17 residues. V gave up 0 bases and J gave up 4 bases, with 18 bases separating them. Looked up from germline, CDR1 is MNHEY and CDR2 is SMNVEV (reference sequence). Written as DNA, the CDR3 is TGTGCCAGCAGTTTATCGAGGCAGGGAGCCAACTTCTATGGCTACACCTTC. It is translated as CASSLSRQGANFYGYTF.

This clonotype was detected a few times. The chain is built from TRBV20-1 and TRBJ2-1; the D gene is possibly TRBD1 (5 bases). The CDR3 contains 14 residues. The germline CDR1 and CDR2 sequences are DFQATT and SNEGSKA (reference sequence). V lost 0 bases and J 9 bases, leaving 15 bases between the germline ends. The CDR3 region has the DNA TGCAGTGCTAGAGATCTCGGCAGGGTGACTGAGCAGTTCTTC. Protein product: CSARDLGRVTEQFF.

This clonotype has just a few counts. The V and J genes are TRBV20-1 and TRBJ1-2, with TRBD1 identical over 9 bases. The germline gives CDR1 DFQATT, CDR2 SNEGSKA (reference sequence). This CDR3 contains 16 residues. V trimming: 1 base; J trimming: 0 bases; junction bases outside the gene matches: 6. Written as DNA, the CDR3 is TGCAGTGCTAGAGTATGGGGGACAGGGTCTAACTATGGCTACACCTTC. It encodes CSARVWGTGSNYGYTF.

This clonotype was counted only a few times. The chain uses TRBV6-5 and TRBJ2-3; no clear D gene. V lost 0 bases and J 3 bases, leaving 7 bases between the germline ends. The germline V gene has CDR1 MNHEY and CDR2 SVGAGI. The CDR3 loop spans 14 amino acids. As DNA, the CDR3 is TGTGCCAGCAGTTACTCGCCCTCAACAGATACGCAGTATTTT. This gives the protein CASSYSPSTDTQYF.

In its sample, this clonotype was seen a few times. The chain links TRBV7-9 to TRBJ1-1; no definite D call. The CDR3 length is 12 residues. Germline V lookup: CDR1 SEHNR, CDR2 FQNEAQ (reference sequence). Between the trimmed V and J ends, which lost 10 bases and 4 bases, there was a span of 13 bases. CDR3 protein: CATSQVGTEAFF. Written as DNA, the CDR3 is TGTGCCACGTCTCAAGTTGGCACTGAAGCTTTCTTT.

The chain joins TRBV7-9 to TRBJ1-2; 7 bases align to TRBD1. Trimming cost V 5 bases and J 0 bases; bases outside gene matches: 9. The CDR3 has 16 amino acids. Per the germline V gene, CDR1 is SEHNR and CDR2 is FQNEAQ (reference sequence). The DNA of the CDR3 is TGTGCCAGCAGCCCGAGGGGACAGTCAGCTAACTATGGCTACACCTTC. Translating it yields CASSPRGQSANYGYTF.

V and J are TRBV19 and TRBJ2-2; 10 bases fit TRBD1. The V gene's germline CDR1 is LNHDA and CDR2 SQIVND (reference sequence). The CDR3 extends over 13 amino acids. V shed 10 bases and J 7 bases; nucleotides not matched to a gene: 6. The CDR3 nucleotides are TGTGCCACCGGGACAGGGGATGTCGGGGAGCTGTTTTTT. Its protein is CATGTGDVGELFF.

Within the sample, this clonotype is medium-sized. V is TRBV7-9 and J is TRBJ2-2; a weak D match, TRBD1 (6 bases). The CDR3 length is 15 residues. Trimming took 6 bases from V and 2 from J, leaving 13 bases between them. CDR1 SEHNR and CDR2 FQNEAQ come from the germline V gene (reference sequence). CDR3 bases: TGTGCCAGCAGTTCCCCCGGGACAAACACCGGGGAGCTGTTTTTT. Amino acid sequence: CASSSPGTNTGELFF.

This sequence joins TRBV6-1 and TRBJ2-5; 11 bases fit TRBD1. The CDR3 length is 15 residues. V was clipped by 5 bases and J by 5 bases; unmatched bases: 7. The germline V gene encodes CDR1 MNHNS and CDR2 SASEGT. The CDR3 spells CASSPGTGGGETQYF. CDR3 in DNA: TGTGCCAGCAGTCCGGGGACAGGGGGAGGCGAGACCCAGTACTTC.

The CDR3 DNA is TGTGCCAGCAAGCTTAGCGCGGGAGTCACCGGGGAGCTGTTTTTT. It specifies CASKLSAGVTGELFF. The chain carries TRBV7-9 and TRBJ2-2, with 7 nucleotides matching TRBD2. Germline trimming cut 7 bases from V and 4 bases from J; bases unmatched to any gene: 9. This CDR3 is built from 15 residues. Germline assignment: CDR1 SEHNR and CDR2 FQNEAQ (reference sequence). The whole variable domain, filled in from reference TRBV7-9 and TRBJ2-2, reads DTGVSQNPRHKITKRGQNVTFRCDPISEHNRLYWYRQTLGQGPEFLTYFQNEAQLEKSRLLSDRFSAERPKGSFSTLEIQRTEQGDSAMYLCASKLSAGVTGELFFGEGSRLTVL.